A selection of T cell receptor beta chains follows, all from one sample in a study of blood T cell repertoires in COVID-19. Assay: immunoSEQ multiplex PCR; the TCRdb copy retains only in-frame clones and omits some. The repertoire holds nearly 200,000 clones, with about four fifths as singletons. The specimen was peripheral blood. These receptors were taken from a woman in her 70s with active or convalescent COVID-19. Each CDR3 is given with its conserved first and last residue. D genes are given only for firm matches. Rows give clone size only sometimes, using once, few, many, or a class for an expanded clone.

TRBJ2-5	TRBV10-3	NA	NA	CAIGLKETQYF	TGTGCCATCGGACTAAAAGAGACCCAGTACTTC
TRBJ2-7	TRBV6-5	NA	NA	CASSRVPGGEQYF	TGTGCCAGCAGTCGAGTCCCCGGAGGCGAGCAGTACTTC
TRBJ2-7	TRBV5-5	few	TRBD1	CASSSLGTGGEQYF	TGTGCCAGCAGCTCCCTTGGGACAGGTGGCGAGCAGTACTTC
TRBJ1-3	TRBV7-9	NA	TRBD1	CASNRGSGNTIYF	TGTGCCAGCAACAGGGGGTCTGGAAACACCATATATTTT
TRBJ1-6	TRBV9	NA	NA	CASSVASTRYNSPLHF	TGTGCCAGCAGCGTAGCGTCGACAAGATATAATTCACCCCTCCACTTT
TRBJ2-5	TRBV7-9	once	TRBD2	CASNFLAGGKETQYF	TGTGCCAGCAATTTTCTAGCGGGAGGAAAAGAGACCCAGTACTTC
TRBJ2-3	TRBV5-1	NA	TRBD2	CASRPGTTDTDTQYF	TGCGCCAGCAGGCCCGGGACTACAGACACAGATACGCAGTATTTT
TRBJ1-5	TRBV3-1/TRBV3-2	NA	NA	CASSRNSGGRPQHF	TGTGCCAGCAGCCGTAACTCCGGCGGGAGGCCCCAGCATTTT
TRBJ2-1	TRBV29-1	NA	TRBD2	CSVDRGRIGEQFF	TGCAGCGTTGATCGCGGGAGGATTGGTGAGCAGTTCTTC
TRBJ2-1	TRBV27	few	NA	CASSLFRFGIGERNEQFF	TGTGCCAGCAGTTTATTCCGTTTTGGGATCGGGGAACGTAATGAGCAGTTCTTC
TRBJ1-1	TRBV7-9	few	NA	CASSGRGGTEAFF	TGTGCCAGCAGCGGCAGGGGTGGCACTGAAGCTTTCTTT
TRBJ1-4	TRBV10-1	few	NA	CASSESSATNEKLFF	TGCGCCAGCAGTGAGTCGTCAGCAACTAATGAAAAACTGTTTTTT
TRBJ2-1	TRBV2	once	NA	CASSEDFYNEQFF	TGTGCCAGCAGTGAAGACTTTTACAATGAGCAGTTCTTC
TRBJ2-5	TRBV7-2	NA	NA	CASSLATIRDQETQYF	TGTGCCAGCAGCTTAGCTACCATTCGGGATCAAGAGACCCAGTACTTC
TRBJ1-5	TRBV27	NA	NA	CASSSRGGPQHF	TGTGCCAGCAGTTCCCGCGGGGGGCCCCAGCATTTT
TRBJ2-5	TRBV7-9	NA	TRBD2	CASSTGTTRETQYF	TGTGCCAGCAGCACCGGGACTACGAGGGAGACCCAGTACTTC
TRBJ1-1	TRBV6-1	NA	TRBD1	CASSVRGTGGGNTEAFF	TGTGCCAGCAGTGTCCGCGGGACAGGGGGCGGAAACACTGAAGCTTTCTTT
TRBJ2-6	TRBV5-4	NA	TRBD1	CASRQGAFSGANVLTF	TGTGCCAGCCGACAGGGGGCCTTCTCTGGGGCCAACGTCCTGACTTTC
TRBJ2-1	TRBV15	NA	TRBD1	CATSPRLGTDYNEQFF	TGTGCCACCAGCCCCCGTCTGGGGACAGATTACAATGAGCAGTTCTTC
TRBJ1-6	TRBV7-6	NA	TRBD1	CASSTGGESYNSPLHF	TGTGCCAGCAGCACAGGGGGAGAATCCTATAATTCACCCCTCCACTTT
TRBJ1-2	TRBV13	NA	NA	CASSLELEGVGYTF	TGTGCCAGCAGCTTAGAACTTGAGGGGGTTGGCTACACCTTC
TRBJ1-1	TRBV9	NA	NA	CASSVTGFNTEAFF	TGTGCCAGCAGCGTAACCGGGTTTAACACTGAAGCTTTCTTT
TRBJ2-7	TRBV15	NA	NA	CATSRDRRIYEQYF	TGTGCCACCAGCAGAGATCGGAGGATCTACGAGCAGTACTTC
TRBJ2-2	TRBV5-1	NA	NA	CASSPVMSTGELFF	TGCGCCAGCAGCCCGGTAATGAGCACCGGGGAGCTGTTTTTT
TRBJ2-7	TRBV4-1	NA	TRBD2	CASSQETLRTSGSSYEQYF	TGCGCCAGCAGCCAAGAAACCCTCCGGACTAGCGGGAGCTCCTACGAGCAGTACTTC
TRBJ2-7	TRBV7-2	NA	TRBD2	CASSYSGPPDYEQYF	TGTGCCAGCAGCTATAGCGGGCCCCCTGACTACGAGCAGTACTTC
TRBJ1-1	TRBV5-1	NA	TRBD1	CASSTRTGANTEAFF	TGCGCCAGCAGCACAAGGACAGGGGCGAACACTGAAGCTTTCTTT
TRBJ2-7	TRBV6-5	NA	TRBD1	CASRKGQAPYEQYF	TGTGCCAGCAGAAAAGGACAGGCTCCCTACGAGCAGTACTTC
TRBJ2-7	TRBV2	NA	NA	CASSERAQLAYEQYF	TGTGCCAGCAGTGAGCGCGCCCAGCTAGCGTACGAGCAGTACTTC
TRBJ1-4	TRBV3-1/TRBV3-2	NA	TRBD1	CASSQETGREKLFF	TGTGCCAGCAGCCAAGAGACAGGGAGGGAAAAACTGTTTTTT
TRBJ2-7	TRBV5-4	once	NA	CASSLAGVYEQYF	TGTGCCAGCAGCTTGGCGGGGGTCTACGAGCAGTACTTC
TRBJ2-7	TRBV11-2	NA	NA	CASSFLASEQYF	TGTGCCAGCAGCTTTCTAGCGTCGGAGCAGTACTTC